This is a list of T cell receptor beta chains from one sample in a study of immune heterogeneity within non-small cell lung tumors. TCRdb itself ran the multiplex PCR reads through MiXCR, one entry per CDR3 protein. This table has thousands of distinct CDR3 sequences, approximately 23% appearing once. The sample was lung tumor tissue. The receptors shown here come from a man between 60 and 70 years old with non-small cell lung cancer. The CDR3 runs from the conserved cysteine through the conserved F or W. A D gene is named only where the DNA matches it firmly. The listing skips clone size in some rows; elsewhere it reads once, few, many or a size class.

14	.	many	TRBJ2-3	TRBV30	CAWTKGQRTDTQYF	TGTGCCTGGACGAAAGGACAGCGCACAGATACGCAGTATTTT
16	.	medium-sized	TRBJ1-2	TRBV19	CASSIPGQALNYGYTF	TGTGCCAGTAGTATCCCGGGGCAGGCGCTAAACTATGGCTACACCTTC
15	TRBD1	medium-sized	TRBJ2-7	TRBV2	CASSEQGQETYEQYF	TGTGCCAGCAGTGAACAGGGACAGGAGACCTACGAGCAGTACTTC
17	.	.	TRBJ1-5	TRBV12-3/TRBV12-4	CASSRLLAGGCRQPQHF	TGTGCCAGCAGTCGGCTATTGGCAGGAGGTTGCCGGCAGCCCCAGCATTTT
12	.	medium-sized	TRBJ2-1	TRBV6-1	CASSQDGGEQFF	TGTGCCAGCAGCCAGGACGGCGGTGAGCAGTTCTTC
15	.	medium-sized	TRBJ2-3	TRBV5-1	CASSSPRVDTDTQYF	TGCGCCAGCAGCTCCCCCCGGGTTGACACAGATACGCAGTATTTT
15	.	medium-sized	TRBJ2-7	TRBV7-3	CASSLSGNGPYEQYF	TGTGCCAGCAGCTTATCTGGCAATGGTCCCTACGAGCAGTACTTC
15	TRBD2	.	TRBJ2-3	TRBV18	CDRSPGLAGTDTQYF	TGTGACAGATCGCCGGGACTAGCGGGGACAGATACGCAGTATTTT
15	.	few	TRBJ1-2	TRBV7-9	CASSLLASPNYGCTF	TGTGCCAGCAGCTTGTTAGCTTCCCCTAACTATGGCTGCACCTTC
14	.	medium-sized	TRBJ1-2	TRBV6-1	CASSEMAGLSGYTF	TGTGCCAGCAGCGAGATGGCAGGACTCAGTGGCTACACCTTC
13	.	many	TRBJ1-1	TRBV5-1	CASSLGTNTEAFF	TGCGCCAGCAGCTTGGGCACGAACACTGAAGCTTTCTTT
15	TRBD1	medium-sized	TRBJ1-2	TRBV6-1	CASSVGTGANYGYTF	TGTGCCAGCAGTGTCGGGACAGGTGCTAACTATGGCTACACCTTC
14	TRBD1	medium-sized	TRBJ1-2	TRBV5-6	CASSFMTGGHGYTF	TGTGCCAGCAGCTTTATGACAGGGGGCCATGGCTACACCTTC
15	.	medium-sized	TRBJ2-6	TRBV19	CASSARRSGANVLTF	TGTGCCAGTAGCGCTCGAAGGTCTGGGGCCAACGTCCTGACTTTC
14	.	medium-sized	TRBJ1-5	TRBV28	CASSLLDGNQPQHF	TGTGCCAGCAGTTTACTCGACGGTAATCAGCCCCAGCATTTT
15	.	medium-sized	TRBJ1-1	TRBV20-1	CSARDHGGARMGAFF	TGCAGTGCTAGAGATCACGGGGGCGCGCGTATGGGCGCTTTCTTT
12	.	many	TRBJ1-1	TRBV14	CASSQSRGEAFF	TGTGCCAGCAGCCAATCCAGGGGTGAAGCTTTCTTT
14	.	few	TRBJ2-1	TRBV20-1	CSAGYGEAYNEQFF	TGCAGTGCTGGGTACGGAGAGGCCTACAATGAGCAGTTCTTC
15	.	.	TRBJ2-1	TRBV11-2	CASSFTSVSYNGKFF	TGTGCCAGCAGCTTCACCAGCGTCTCCTACAATGGGAAGTTCTTC
14	.	medium-sized	TRBJ1-5	TRBV20-1	CSAPYAHSNQPQHF	TGCAGTGCTCCCTATGCACATAGCAATCAGCCCCAGCATTTT
14	.	medium-sized	TRBJ1-2	TRBV7-9	CASSSSTAGYGYTF	TGTGCCAGCAGCTCGTCGACAGCCGGCTATGGCTACACCTTC
12	.	medium-sized	TRBJ2-7	TRBV20-1	CSAKGATYEQYF	TGCAGTGCTAAGGGAGCGACCTACGAGCAGTACTTC
14	.	medium-sized	TRBJ2-7	TRBV10-3	CAISEGGFSYEQYF	TGTGCCATCAGTGAGGGCGGGTTTTCCTACGAGCAGTACTTC
15	.	medium-sized	TRBJ2-1	TRBV5-8	CASSVAETRNNEQFF	TGTGCCAGCTCCGTGGCGGAGACGAGAAACAATGAGCAGTTCTTC
15	TRBD2	.	TRBJ2-5	TRBV20-1	CSAPLLAGAGETQYF	TGCAGTGCTCCCCTTCTAGCGGGAGCCGGGGAGACCCAGTACTTC
11	.	medium-sized	TRBJ2-4	TRBV20-1	CSAAKPPGQYF	TGCAGTGCTGCCAAGCCCCCCGGTCAGTACTTC
14	TRBD2	many	TRBJ2-3	TRBV19	CASRTSGSTDTQYF	TGTGCCAGCAGGACTAGCGGGAGCACAGATACGCAGTATTTT
13	TRBD1	.	TRBJ1-1	TRBV18	CASPGTGGTEAFF	TGTGCCTCACCAGGGACAGGGGGCACTGAAGCTTTCTTT
13	TRBD1	many	TRBJ1-1	TRBV10-3	CAIKGATNTEAFF	TGTGCCATCAAGGGGGCCACGAACACTGAAGCTTTCTTT
14	TRBD1	.	TRBJ2-7	TRBV20-1	CSARVATGGRKQYF	TGCAGTGCTAGAGTTGCGACAGGGGGTCGCAAGCAGTACTTC
15	.	many	TRBJ2-5	TRBV24-1	CATSDQTRSQETQYF	TGTGCCACCAGTGATCAGACTAGGAGCCAAGAGACCCAGTACTTC
14	.	medium-sized	TRBJ1-2	TRBV6-5	CASSYSTVSYGYTF	TGTGCCAGCAGTTACTCGACAGTCTCCTATGGCTACACCTTC